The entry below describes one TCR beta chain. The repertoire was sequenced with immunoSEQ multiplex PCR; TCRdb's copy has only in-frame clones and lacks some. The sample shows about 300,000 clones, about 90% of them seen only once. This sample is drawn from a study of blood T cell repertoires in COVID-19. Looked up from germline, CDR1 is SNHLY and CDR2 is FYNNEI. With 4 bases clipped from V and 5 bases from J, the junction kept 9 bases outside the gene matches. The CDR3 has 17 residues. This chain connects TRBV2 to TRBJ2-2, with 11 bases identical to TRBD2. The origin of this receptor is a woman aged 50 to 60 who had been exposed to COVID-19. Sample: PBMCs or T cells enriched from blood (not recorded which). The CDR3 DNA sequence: TGTGCCAGCAGTGCGAATCTAGCGGGGGGCGGTACCGGGGAGCTGTTTTTT. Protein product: CASSANLAGGGTGELFF.